The present entry profiles one T cell receptor beta chain with its context. The antigen is undetermined. This CDR3 has 17 residues. Trimming cost V 5 bases and J 2 bases; bases outside gene matches: 10. Germline CDR1 reads SGHVS; CDR2 reads FQNEAQ. This sample stems from a study of PD-1 blockade in classical Hodgkin lymphoma. General study points: Prior to therapy, complete responders displayed diversity much like that of newly diagnosed patients.

As for time point: cycle 4 day 1 (C4D1), after more than five weeks of nivolumab. Patients all relapsed after autologous stem cell transplantation, and there was variation in brentuximab vedotin exposure. From thawed PBMCs, CD4+ T cells were purified using magnetic negative selection. The table came from immunoSEQ multiplex PCR; TCRdb's copy has only in-frame clones and leaves some out. The repertoire consists of some 15,000 clones, with roughly three quarters occurring once and the leading ten covering 1.5% to 2%. V is TRBV7-8 and J is TRBJ2-2; 8 nucleotides match TRBD1. The source of this sequence is a human donor with classical Hodgkin lymphoma. The starting material was CD4+ T cells from blood, obtained before the fourth cycle of nivolumab. CDR3 region: CASSINTGTGNTGELFF. The DNA of the CDR3 is TGTGCCAGCAGCATAAACACCGGGACAGGAAACACCGGGGAGCTGTTTTTT.